This T cell receptor (beta chain) was found in a study of shared clonotypes between healthy human individuals (dated by TCRdb to the early 2020s). Looking at the study overall: Two women and three men aged 18 to 49 years were included in the cohort. To estimate repertoire size and how much clonotype sharing occurs between individuals, the study deeply sequenced the blood TCR repertoires of five healthy adults. Per donor, three plates each were used for CD4 naive and CD4 memory, two for CD8 naive, and one for CD8 memory. Per donor, leukapheresis produced somewhere between about 0.85 and 10 billion PBMCs. Different laboratories and diverse techniques were used to prepare libraries and sequence TCR repertoires, to increase sequencing depth and limit assay-specific biases.

Using the deep immunoSEQ assay, multiplex PCR amplified TCR CDR3 regions from genomic DNA. Extracted genomic DNA from each cell subset was distributed evenly across all wells of several immunoSEQ 96-well plates, and each plate was treated as a replicate. For sorted subsets, each replicate PCR was loaded with 200 ng genomic DNA, equivalent to roughly 30,000 T cell genomes. The purified libraries were quantified using a Qubit 3.0 fluorometer, sized with a Bioanalyzer 2100, and then quantified again using the KAPA Library Quantification kit. Each immunoSEQ 96-well plate was sequenced on its own single-read 150-cycle Illumina NextSeq 550 flow cell. In the authors' own workflow: The immunoSEQ output contained only junctional sequences without quality scores, so filtering could not match that applied to full-length reads. Sequences were annotated with PyIR, a Python wrapper for IgBLAST v1.9, using IMGT germline references to assign V/J genes and CDR3. Any read was removed if the V/J assignment was weak (E-value above 1e-6), the CDR3 was missing, or the read contained stop codons, out-of-frame junctions, or ambiguous translated residues. V3J clonotypes were defined as sequences sharing the same inferred V gene, J gene, and CDR3 amino acid sequence. Percentage overlap between repertoires was calculated by dividing the number of shared unique clonotypes by the size of the smaller repertoire. Three approaches were used to assess repertoire richness: RTK rarefaction, the Chao1 estimator, and Recon v2.1 estimates of unobserved clonotypes. Generation probabilities for all TCRbeta clonotypes obtained by the gDNA method from several donors were computed using OLGA. TCRdb's version of the immuneACCESS table is confined to in-frame rearrangements and falls short of the full clone set. An unresolved V gene accounts for under half of the shortfall where checked; the remainder is of unknown origin. Clone size and the V and J calls come from that table; the DNA yielded D and trimming. The sample profile shows 850,000 to 1,100,000 clones; roughly 77% of them were found once. The biggest ten clones account for approximately 0.95% of the sample.

Paper-wide results and their limitations: Rarefaction of sorted-subset datasets indicated incomplete sequencing despite the large sequencing depth. Sampling was limited to blood, and TCR repertoires in tissue likely differ from TCR repertoires in blood. Based on pairwise subsampling, the degree of clonotype sharing among donors was expected to be affected by sequencing depth. Higher generation probabilities were observed for clonotypes shared by all four sorted-subset donors than for non-shared clonotypes. Naive subsets generally had larger estimated clonotype richness than memory subsets. Because the study included only a small number of donors, the genetic and exposure-history diversity represented was limited. Sharing across a few donors was observed for around 5% of naive CD4, 3.5% of naive CD8, 2% to 2.5% of memory CD4, and around 0.42% of memory CD8 clonotypes.

V gives up 0 bases and J gives up 9 bases, and the segment between their germline ends measures 33 bases. From cysteine to phenylalanine, the CDR3 is 21 amino acids long. The read is trimmed to its CDR3 DNA, 63 bases read in frame from base 1. From the germline V gene, CDR1 is MGHRA and CDR2 is YSYEKL. Donors were healthy HIV-negative adults with no recently reported acute infections or vaccinations. Every donor was a Caucasian adult residing in Nashville, Tennessee, USA. CD4+ T cells were enriched by magnetic negative selection, after which naive cells were positively selected on CD45RA and the negative fraction was taken as the memory subset. Blood was obtained by leukapheresis, after which PBMCs were separated by Ficoll-Histopaque density gradient centrifugation and cryopreserved in liquid nitrogen vapor phase. Analytical flow cytometry was used to check the purity and quantity of every magnetically sorted T cell population. Genomic DNA was isolated from every sorted fraction and measured by UV absorbance on a Nanodrop 2000c.

A remark on this clone: The target of this receptor is not known. There are no base qualities to consult, and no much larger clone falls within one base.

Sample: memory CD4+ T cells from PBMCs. The label giving this sample's cell subset or site can be read as: CD45RA-negative fraction. The sequence derives from a man aged 18-30 years in good health. Some clones in this sample may be carry-over from other donors' samples. The rearrangement joined TRBV4-1 to TRBJ2-4; the D region may be TRBD1 or TRBD2, each matching 5 bases equally. The CDR3 protein is CASSQELGVRDVGHRGGIQYF. Read as DNA, the sequence is TGCGCCAGCAGCCAAGAACTAGGAGTCAGGGATGTGGGGCATCGGGGCGGCATTCAGTACTTC.